This T cell receptor (beta chain) was obtained from a study of Graves' ophthalmopathy and Graves' hyperthyroidism. General study results and limits: Ophthalmopathy versus stable hyperthyroidism: 13-signature model gave 87.88% sensitivity, 81.08% specificity.

CDR3 length equals 19 residues. The germline V gene encodes CDR1 SNHLY and CDR2 FYNNEI. V gave up 6 bases and J gave up 4 bases; unmatched junction bases: 22. RNA transcripts served as template for amplifying TCR beta CDR3 sequences. HTBI primers primed a first-round RT-PCR, and a second-round multiplex PCR followed. MiXCR, run by TCRdb on the multiplex PCR reads, gives a single entry per CDR3 protein. The sample contains a few hundred thousand distinct CDR3 sequences, 35% to 40% of which appear only once. Hyperthyroidism was new, under 2 months, in patients aged 18 to 65. Exclusion criteria comprised other autoimmune diseases, uncontrolled infections, pregnancy or lactation in patients. A note on this clonotype: What it binds is not known.

The sequenced sample was peripheral blood or thyroid tissue (not recorded which). The chain is built from TRBV2 and TRBJ1-2; 8 bases line up with TRBD1. This sequence originates from an adult man with Graves' hyperthyroidism. CDR3 loop: CASSGQGNTGEVSRYGYTF. CDR3 sequence (DNA): TGTGCCAGCAGCGGACAGGGAAACACCGGGGAGGTTAGTCGCTATGGCTACACCTTC.